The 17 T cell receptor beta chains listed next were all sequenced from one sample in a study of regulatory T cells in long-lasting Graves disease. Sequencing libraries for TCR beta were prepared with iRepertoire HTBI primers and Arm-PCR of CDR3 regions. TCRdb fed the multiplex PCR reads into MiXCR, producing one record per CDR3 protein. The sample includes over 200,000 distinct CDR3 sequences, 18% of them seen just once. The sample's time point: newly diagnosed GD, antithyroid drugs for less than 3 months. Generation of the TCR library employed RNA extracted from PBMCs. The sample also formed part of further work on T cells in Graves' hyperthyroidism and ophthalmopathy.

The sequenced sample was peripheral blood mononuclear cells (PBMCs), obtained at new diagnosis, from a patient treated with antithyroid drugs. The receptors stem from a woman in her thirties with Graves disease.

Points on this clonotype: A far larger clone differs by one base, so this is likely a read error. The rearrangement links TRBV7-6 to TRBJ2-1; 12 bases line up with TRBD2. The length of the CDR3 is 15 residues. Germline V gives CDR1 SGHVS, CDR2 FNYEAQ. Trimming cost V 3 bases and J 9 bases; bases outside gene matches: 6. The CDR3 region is CASSFLAGGLGEQFF. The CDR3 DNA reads TGTGCCAGCAGCTTTCTAGCGGGGGGGCTTGGTGAGCAGTTCTTC.

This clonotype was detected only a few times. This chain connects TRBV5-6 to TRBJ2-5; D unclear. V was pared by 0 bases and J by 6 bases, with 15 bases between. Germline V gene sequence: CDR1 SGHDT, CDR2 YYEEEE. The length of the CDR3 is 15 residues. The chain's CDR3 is CASSLDWESVQTQYF. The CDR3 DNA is TGTGCCAGCAGCTTGGACTGGGAAAGTGTGCAGACCCAGTACTTC.

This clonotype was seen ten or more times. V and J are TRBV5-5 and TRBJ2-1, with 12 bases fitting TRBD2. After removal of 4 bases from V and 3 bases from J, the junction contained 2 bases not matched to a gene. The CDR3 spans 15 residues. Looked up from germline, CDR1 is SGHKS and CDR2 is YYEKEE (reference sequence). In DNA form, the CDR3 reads TGTGCCAGCAGCGAACTAGCGGGAGGCTACAATGAGCAGTTCTTC. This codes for CASSELAGGYNEQFF. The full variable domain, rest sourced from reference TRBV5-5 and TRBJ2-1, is DAGVTQSPTHLIKTRGQQVTLRCSPISGHKSVSWYQQVLGQGPQFIFQYYEKEERGRGNFPDRFSARQFPNYSSELNVNALLLGDSALYLCASSELAGGYNEQFFGPGTRLTVL.

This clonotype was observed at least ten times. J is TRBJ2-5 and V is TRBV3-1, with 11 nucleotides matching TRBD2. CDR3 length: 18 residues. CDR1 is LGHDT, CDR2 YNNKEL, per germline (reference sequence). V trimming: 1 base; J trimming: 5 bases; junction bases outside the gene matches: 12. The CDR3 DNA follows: TGTGCCAGCAGCCAAGGCCTGACTAGCGGGGACCCCAGCGAGACCCAGTACTTC. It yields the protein CASSQGLTSGDPSETQYF.

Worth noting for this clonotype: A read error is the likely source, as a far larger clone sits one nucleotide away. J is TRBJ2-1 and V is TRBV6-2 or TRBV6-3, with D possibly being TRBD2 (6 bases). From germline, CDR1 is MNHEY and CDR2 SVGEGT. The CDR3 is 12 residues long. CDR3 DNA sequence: TGTGCCAGCAGGGTGGAGGGTGATGAGCGGTTCTTC. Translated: CASRVEGDERFF.

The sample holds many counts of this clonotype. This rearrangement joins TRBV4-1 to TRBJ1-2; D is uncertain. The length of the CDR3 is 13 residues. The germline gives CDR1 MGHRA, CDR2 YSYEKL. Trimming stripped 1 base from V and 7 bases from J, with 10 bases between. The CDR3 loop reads CASSQASGAGYTF. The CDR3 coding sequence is TGCGCCAGCAGCCAAGCCTCAGGAGCTGGCTACACCTTC.

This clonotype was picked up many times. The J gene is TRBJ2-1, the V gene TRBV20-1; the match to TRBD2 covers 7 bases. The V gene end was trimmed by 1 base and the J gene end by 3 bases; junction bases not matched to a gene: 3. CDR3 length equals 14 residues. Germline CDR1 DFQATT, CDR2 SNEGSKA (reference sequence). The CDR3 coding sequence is TGCAGTGCTAGAGTGGCGGGAGTCTACAATGAGCAGTTCTTC. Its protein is CSARVAGVYNEQFF.

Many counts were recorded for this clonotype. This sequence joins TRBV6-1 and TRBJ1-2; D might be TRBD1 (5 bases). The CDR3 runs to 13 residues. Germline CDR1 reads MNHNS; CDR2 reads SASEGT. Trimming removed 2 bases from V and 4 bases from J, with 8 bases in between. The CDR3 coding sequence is TGTGCCAGCAGTGAACGGCAGGGCTATGGCTACACCTTC. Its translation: CASSERQGYGYTF.

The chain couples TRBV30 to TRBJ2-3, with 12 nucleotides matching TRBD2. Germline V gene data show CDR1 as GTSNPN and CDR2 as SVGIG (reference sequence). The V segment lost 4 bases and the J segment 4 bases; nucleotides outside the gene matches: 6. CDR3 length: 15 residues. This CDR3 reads CAWTRLAGVSDTQYF. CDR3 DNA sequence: TGTGCCTGGACCAGACTAGCGGGAGTGTCAGATACGCAGTATTTT.

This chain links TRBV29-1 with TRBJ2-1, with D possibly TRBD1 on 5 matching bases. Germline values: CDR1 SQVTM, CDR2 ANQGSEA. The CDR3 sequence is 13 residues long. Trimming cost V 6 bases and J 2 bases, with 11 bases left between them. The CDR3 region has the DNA TGCAGCGTGGGTAGGGGCCCCTACAATGAGCAGTTCTTC. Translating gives CSVGRGPYNEQFF.

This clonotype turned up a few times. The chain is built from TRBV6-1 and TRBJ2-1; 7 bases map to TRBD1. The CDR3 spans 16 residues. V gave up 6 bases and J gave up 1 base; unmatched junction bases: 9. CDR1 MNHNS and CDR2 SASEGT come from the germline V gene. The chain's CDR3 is CASRKDRVSSYNEQFF. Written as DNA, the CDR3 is TGTGCCAGCAGAAAAGACAGGGTCTCATCCTACAATGAGCAGTTCTTC.

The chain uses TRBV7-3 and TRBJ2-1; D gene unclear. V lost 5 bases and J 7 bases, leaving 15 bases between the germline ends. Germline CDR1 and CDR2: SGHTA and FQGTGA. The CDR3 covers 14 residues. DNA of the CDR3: TGTGCCAGCAGCCTTGTTGCAGGAATAAATGAGCAGTTCTTC. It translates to CASSLVAGINEQFF. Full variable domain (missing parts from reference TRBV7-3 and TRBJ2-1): GAGVSQTPSNKVTEKGKYVELRCDPISGHTALYWYRQSLGQGPEFLIYFQGTGAADDSGLPNDRFFAVRPEGSVSTLKIQRTERGDSAVYLCASSLVAGINEQFFGPGTRLTVL.

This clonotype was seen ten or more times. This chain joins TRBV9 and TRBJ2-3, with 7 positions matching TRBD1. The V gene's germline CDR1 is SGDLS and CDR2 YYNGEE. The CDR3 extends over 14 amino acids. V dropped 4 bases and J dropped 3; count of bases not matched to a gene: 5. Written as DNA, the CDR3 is TGTGCCAGCAGCAGACAGGGTGTGACAGATACGCAGTATTTT. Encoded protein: CASSRQGVTDTQYF.

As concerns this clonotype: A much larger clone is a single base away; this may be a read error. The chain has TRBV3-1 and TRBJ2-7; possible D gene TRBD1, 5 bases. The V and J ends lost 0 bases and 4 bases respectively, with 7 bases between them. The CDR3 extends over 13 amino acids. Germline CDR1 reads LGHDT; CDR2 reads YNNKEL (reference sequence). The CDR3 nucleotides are TGTGCCAGCAGCCAAGAGGGGCTGTACGAGCAGTACTTC. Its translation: CASSQEGLYEQYF.

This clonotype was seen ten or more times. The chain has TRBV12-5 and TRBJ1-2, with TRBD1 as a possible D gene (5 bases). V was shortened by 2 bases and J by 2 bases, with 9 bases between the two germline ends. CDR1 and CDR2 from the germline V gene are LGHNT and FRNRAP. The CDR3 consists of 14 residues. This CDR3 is CASGLWGWNYGYTF. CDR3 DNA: TGTGCTAGTGGTTTGTGGGGCTGGAACTATGGCTACACCTTC.

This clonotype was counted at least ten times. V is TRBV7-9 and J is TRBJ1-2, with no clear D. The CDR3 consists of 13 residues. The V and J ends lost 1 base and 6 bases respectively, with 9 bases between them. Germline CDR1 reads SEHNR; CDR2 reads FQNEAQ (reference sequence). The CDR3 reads CASSLGGYDGYTF. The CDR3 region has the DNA TGTGCCAGCAGCTTAGGAGGGTACGATGGCTACACCTTC.

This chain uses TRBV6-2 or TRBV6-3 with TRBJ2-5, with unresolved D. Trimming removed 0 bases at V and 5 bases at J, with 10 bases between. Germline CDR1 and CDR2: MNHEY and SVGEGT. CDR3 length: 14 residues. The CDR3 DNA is TGTGCCAGCAGTTACTCGGCAGGTGTGGAGACCCAGTACTTC. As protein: CASSYSAGVETQYF.